The rows below give T cell receptor beta chains drawn from one sample of a study of CD8+ T cells in alopecia areata. Only in-frame clones appear in the TCRdb table, and some are missing; sequencing was by immunoSEQ multiplex PCR. This table holds 130,000 or so clones, approximately 60% found once. Specimen: CD4+ T cells sorted from blood, collected at week 4, from a patient treated with tofacitinib. These receptors all come from a human donor with alopecia areata. CDR3s include the opening cysteine and the closing phenylalanine or tryptophan. A D gene is named only where the DNA matches it firmly. Rows may omit the clone size; those that give it use once, few, many or a size class.

TRBV10-3	TRBJ2-2	-	few	CAIRLGGTGELFF	TGTGCCATCCGACTAGGTGGCACCGGGGAGCTGTTTTTT
TRBV29-1	TRBJ2-7	-	-	CSVAKGPHEQYF	TGCAGCGTTGCTAAGGGCCCCCACGAGCAGTACTTC
TRBV5-1	TRBJ2-5	-	-	CASSSWDNARETQYF	TGCGCCAGCAGCTCCTGGGACAACGCTCGAGAGACCCAGTACTTC
TRBV4-1	TRBJ2-5	TRBD2	-	CASSQGGTNQETQYF	TGCGCCAGCAGCCAAGGCGGGACTAACCAAGAGACCCAGTACTTC
TRBV30	TRBJ2-1	TRBD2	-	CAWSVRAGVDNEQFF	TGTGCCTGGAGTGTACGAGCGGGAGTCGACAATGAGCAGTTCTTC
TRBV9	TRBJ2-7	-	few	CASSVEGWDGEQYF	TGTGCCAGCAGCGTAGAGGGATGGGACGGCGAGCAGTACTTC
TRBV11-2	TRBJ2-1	TRBD2	many	CASRTQGGRSSYNEQFF	TGTGCCAGCAGAACCCAGGGCGGGAGGTCCTCTTACAATGAGCAGTTCTTC
TRBV5-1	TRBJ2-1	-	-	CASSIQSGEQFF	TGCGCCAGCAGCATCCAATCGGGCGAGCAGTTCTTC
TRBV25-1	TRBJ2-3	TRBD2	once	CASSELGLAGSDTQYF	TGTGCCAGCAGTGAATTGGGACTAGCGGGTTCAGATACGCAGTATTTT
TRBV29-1	TRBJ1-4	-	few	CSVRTANEKLFF	TGCAGCGTTCGGACAGCTAATGAAAAACTGTTTTTT
TRBV5-1	TRBJ2-5	-	few	CASSLVSGGEETQYF	TGCGCCAGCAGCTTGGTGTCAGGGGGGGAAGAGACCCAGTACTTC
TRBV4-1	TRBJ2-3	-	-	CASSPRDMTTDTQYF	TGCGCCAGCAGCCCCCGGGACATGACAACAGATACGCAGTATTTT
TRBV30	TRBJ1-1	-	-	CAWSLQSLGDTEAFF	TGTGCCTGGAGTCTCCAATCCCTTGGAGACACTGAAGCTTTCTTT
TRBV27	TRBJ1-5	TRBD1	-	CASSTGTGGYGNQPQHF	TGTGCCAGCAGTACCGGGACAGGGGGCTATGGCAATCAGCCCCAGCATTTT
TRBV29-1	TRBJ2-2	TRBD2	few	CSVGGLAGEVGELFF	TGCAGCGTTGGAGGACTAGCGGGGGAGGTCGGGGAGCTGTTTTTT
TRBV7-2	TRBJ1-2	-	few	CASSLLDYGYTF	TGTGCCAGCAGCTTACTGGATTATGGCTACACCTTC
TRBV6-6	TRBJ2-5	TRBD1	-	CASSYYRQGGRETQYF	TGTGCCAGCAGTTATTACCGACAGGGTGGCAGGGAGACCCAGTACTTC
TRBV28	TRBJ2-3	-	-	CASSPHPSTDTQYF	TGTGCCAGCAGTCCACATCCTTCCACAGATACGCAGTATTTT
TRBV5-1	TRBJ2-5	TRBD1	-	CASSLVGTGEETQYF	TGCGCCAGCAGCTTGGTGGGGACAGGGGAAGAGACCCAGTACTTC
TRBV25-1	TRBJ1-2	-	-	CASSELGTPLYGYTF	TGTGCCAGCAGTGAACTGGGGACACCGCTCTATGGCTACACCTTC
TRBV5-6	TRBJ2-7	-	-	CASSLATALGVRQYF	TGTGCCAGCAGCTTGGCCACGGCATTGGGGGTTCGGCAGTACTTC
TRBV7-9	TRBJ2-1	TRBD2	-	CASSLMAGAENEQFF	TGTGCCAGCAGCTTAATGGCGGGAGCGGAAAATGAGCAGTTCTTC
TRBV5-1	TRBJ2-1	TRBD2	-	CASRLLAAYNEQFF	TGCGCCAGCAGGCTCCTAGCGGCCTACAATGAGCAGTTCTTC
TRBV11-2	TRBJ1-5	-	-	CASSYNLQGSHQPQHF	TGTGCCAGCAGCTATAACTTACAGGGTTCTCATCAGCCCCAGCATTTT
TRBV27	TRBJ2-7	TRBD1	once	CASSKTGGYSYEQYF	TGTGCCAGCAGTAAGACAGGGGGGTACTCCTACGAGCAGTACTTC
TRBV30	TRBJ1-2	-	-	CAWSVRSGSGYGYTF	TGTGCCTGGAGTGTACGATCGGGGTCGGGCTATGGCTACACCTTC
TRBV27	TRBJ2-2	TRBD2	-	CASSRLAENTGELFF	TGTGCCAGCAGCCGACTAGCGGAGAACACCGGGGAGCTGTTTTTT
TRBV30	TRBJ2-7	TRBD2	-	CAWSTGGSSYEQYF	TGTGCCTGGAGTACCGGGGGGAGCTCCTACGAGCAGTACTTC
TRBV7-9	TRBJ1-5	TRBD1	once	CASSPGTAGSNQPQHF	TGTGCCAGCAGCCCGGGGACAGCCGGAAGCAATCAGCCCCAGCATTTT
TRBV20-1	TRBJ2-5	-	few	CSASPKETQYF	TGCAGTGCTAGTCCCAAAGAGACCCAGTACTTC
TRBV7-2	TRBJ2-1	-	-	CASSLGGGASDPFF	TGTGCCAGCAGCTTAGGTGGGGGAGCCAGTGACCCGTTCTTC
TRBV10-3	TRBJ1-1	TRBD1	-	CAISENARGPTEAFF	TGTGCCATCAGTGAGAATGCCAGGGGGCCCACTGAAGCTTTCTTT
TRBV5-1	TRBJ2-1	TRBD2	-	CASSTGLAGGPSSYNEQFF	TGCGCCAGCAGCACGGGACTAGCGGGAGGGCCAAGCTCCTACAATGAGCAGTTCTTC
TRBV5-1	TRBJ2-7	TRBD2	-	CASSPLSGTTYEQYF	TGCGCCAGCAGCCCCTTGAGCGGGACCACCTACGAGCAGTACTTC
TRBV4-3	TRBJ2-7	-	-	CASSRGHGTYEQYF	TGCGCCAGCAGCCGAGGTCACGGGACCTACGAGCAGTACTTC
TRBV9	TRBJ1-2	TRBD1	-	CASSPGQVYGYTF	TGTGCCAGCAGCCCGGGACAGGTCTATGGCTACACCTTC
TRBV15	TRBJ2-7	TRBD2	once	CATSRLGGEYEQYF	TGTGCCACCAGCAGATTGGGAGGGGAATACGAGCAGTACTTC
TRBV9	TRBJ2-5	-	-	CASNRQPLETQYF	TGTGCCAGCAATCGGCAGCCCCTGGAGACCCAGTACTTC
TRBV9	TRBJ2-7	-	-	CASSVDTTDYEQYF	TGTGCCAGCAGCGTAGATACGACCGACTACGAGCAGTACTTC
TRBV18	TRBJ2-7	TRBD2	-	CASSLAGRSEQYF	TGTGCCAGCTCACTAGCGGGAAGGTCCGAGCAGTACTTC
TRBV7-2	TRBJ2-3	TRBD1	-	CASSFDRESTDTQYF	TGTGCCAGCAGTTTTGACAGGGAAAGCACAGATACGCAGTATTTT
TRBV29-1	TRBJ2-4	-	once	CSVLGIAKNIQYF	TGCAGCGTTCTTGGTATAGCCAAAAACATTCAGTACTTC
TRBV29-1	TRBJ2-7	TRBD2	few	CSARLAGGPYEQYF	TGCAGCGCTAGGCTAGCGGGAGGACCCTACGAGCAGTACTTC
TRBV14	TRBJ1-4	TRBD1	few	CASSQWGTGHEKLFF	TGTGCCAGCAGCCAATGGGGGACAGGGCATGAAAAACTGTTTTTT
TRBV30	TRBJ2-1	TRBD2	-	CAWRTASGHRVYNEQFF	TGTGCCTGGAGGACGGCTAGCGGGCACCGCGTGTACAATGAGCAGTTCTTC
TRBV5-6	TRBJ2-4	-	-	CASSLRRLLAKNIQYF	TGTGCCAGCAGCTTGCGTCGGTTACTAGCCAAAAACATTCAGTACTTC
TRBV29-1	TRBJ2-7	-	-	CSVVHTSSYEQYF	TGCAGCGTTGTCCACACGAGCTCCTACGAGCAGTACTTC
TRBV27	TRBJ2-3	-	-	CASKAPSDTQYF	TGTGCCAGCAAGGCACCGTCAGATACGCAGTATTTT
TRBV29-1	TRBJ2-3	-	-	CSVEGPSGTDTQYF	TGCAGCGTTGAAGGGCCGAGCGGTACCGATACGCAGTATTTT
TRBV23-1	TRBJ2-7	TRBD1	-	CASSRAPGQITYEQYF	TGCGCCAGCAGTCGAGCACCGGGACAGATAACCTACGAGCAGTACTTC
TRBV5-6	TRBJ1-1	TRBD1	-	CASSLGDRKNTEAFF	TGTGCCAGCAGCTTGGGGGACAGGAAGAACACTGAAGCTTTCTTT
TRBV7-2	TRBJ2-3	TRBD1	few	CASSLTGGPDTQYF	TGTGCCAGCAGCCTGACAGGGGGGCCAGATACGCAGTATTTT
TRBV4-1	TRBJ1-4	-	-	CASSQVAEASVKLFF	TGCGCCAGCAGCCAAGTGGCAGAAGCGAGTGTAAAACTGTTTTTT
TRBV2	TRBJ2-2	-	-	CASSMITAGELFF	TGTGCCAGCTCCATGATTACTGCCGGGGAGCTGTTTTTT
TRBV29-1	TRBJ2-1	-	few	CSVSGRNNEQFF	TGCAGCGTAAGCGGCAGGAACAATGAGCAGTTCTTC